This is a list of T cell receptor beta chains from one sample in a study of identical twins. TCRdb itself ran the 5' RACE reads through MiXCR, one entry per CDR3 protein. The repertoire holds hundreds of thousands of distinct CDR3 sequences, with about 12% as singletons. The sample was also reused in another study, on yellow fever vaccine responses in identical twins.

Sequences were obtained from CD8+ T cells sorted from blood. The receptors shown here come from a woman aged 18-29 years in good health. Each CDR3 is given with its conserved first and last residue. D genes are given only for firm matches. Some rows have no size entry. The others give once, few or many, or a class for an expanded clone.

. | TRBJ2-1 | TRBV7-9 | TRBD1 | TGTGCCAGCAATCTTAGGACAGGGTCACCTATCGGGGATGAGCAGTTCTTC | CASNLRTGSPIGDEQFF
few | TRBJ1-4 | TRBV24-1 | . | TGTGCCACCAGTGACCCCGGGACGTATGGGGCCCCCGAAAAACTGTTTTTT | CATSDPGTYGAPEKLFF
many | TRBJ2-3 | TRBV12-3/TRBV12-4 | . | TGTGCCAGCGCGCTCGGGTTGGATACGCAGTATTTT | CASALGLDTQYF
. | TRBJ2-7 | TRBV28 | . | TGTGCCAGCAGCCGCCCGAGAGACAACACCTACGAGCAGTACTTC | CASSRPRDNTYEQYF
. | TRBJ2-1 | TRBV29-1 | TRBD2 | TGCAGCGTTGAAGGACTAGCGGGAGGGCCGCAACTTTACAATGAGCAGTTCTTC | CSVEGLAGGPQLYNEQFF
many | TRBJ2-7 | TRBV10-3 | TRBD2 | TGTGCCATTACCCCCGGGACTAGCGGGTACGAGCAGTACTTC | CAITPGTSGYEQYF
. | TRBJ2-3 | TRBV3-1 | . | TGTGCCAGCAGCCCCCTGGCGGGGAACGCCCCCCGGGATACGCAGTATTTT | CASSPLAGNAPRDTQYF
. | TRBJ2-3 | TRBV5-6 | . | TGTGCCAGCAGCCCTGGTGCAGCGACCTTCACAGATACGCAGTATTTT | CASSPGAATFTDTQYF
few | TRBJ2-2 | TRBV12-3/TRBV12-4 | . | TGTGCCAGCGGCATAGCAACCGGGGAGCTGTTTTTT | CASGIATGELFF
. | TRBJ1-6 | TRBV7-9 | . | TGTGCCAGCAGCTTAGATGCACCCCTCCACTTT | CASSLDAPLHF